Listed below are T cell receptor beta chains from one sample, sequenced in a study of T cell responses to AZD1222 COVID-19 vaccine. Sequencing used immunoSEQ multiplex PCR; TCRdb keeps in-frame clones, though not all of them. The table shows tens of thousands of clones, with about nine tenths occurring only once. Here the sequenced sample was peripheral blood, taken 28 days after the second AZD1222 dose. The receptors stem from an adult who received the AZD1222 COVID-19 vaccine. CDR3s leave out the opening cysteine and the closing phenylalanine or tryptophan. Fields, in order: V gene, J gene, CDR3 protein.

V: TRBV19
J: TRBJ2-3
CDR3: ASSIEVGRDTQY

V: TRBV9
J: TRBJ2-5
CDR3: ASSVGRMETQY

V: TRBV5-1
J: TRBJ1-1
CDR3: ASSSMDRGYTEAF

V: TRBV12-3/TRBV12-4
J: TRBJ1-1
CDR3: ASSLQENTEAF

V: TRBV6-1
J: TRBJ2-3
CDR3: ASSEVSRTPNTQY

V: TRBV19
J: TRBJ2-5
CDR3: ASGKETQY

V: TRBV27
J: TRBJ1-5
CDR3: ASSLTGQPQH

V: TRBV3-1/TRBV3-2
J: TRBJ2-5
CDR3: ASSSPPGLETQY

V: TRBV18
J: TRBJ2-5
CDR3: ASSPQNPGQGQETQY

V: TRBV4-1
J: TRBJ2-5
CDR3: ASSQVIGPQETQY

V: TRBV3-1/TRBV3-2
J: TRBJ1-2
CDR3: ASSQRGAVYGYT

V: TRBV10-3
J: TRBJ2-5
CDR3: AIRDSLQETQY

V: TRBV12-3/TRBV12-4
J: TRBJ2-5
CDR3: ASSWDRETQY

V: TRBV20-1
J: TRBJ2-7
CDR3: SARSGEEQY

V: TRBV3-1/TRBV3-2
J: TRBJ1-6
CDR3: ASSRGGGGARNSPLH

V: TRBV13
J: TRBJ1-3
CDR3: ASSLAGGRNTIY

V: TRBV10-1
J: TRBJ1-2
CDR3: ASNWDRGPYGYT

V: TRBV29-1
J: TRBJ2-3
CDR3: SVGTEVGAGGTDTQY

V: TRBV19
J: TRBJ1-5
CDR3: ASSTSNQPQH

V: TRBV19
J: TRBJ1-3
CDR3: ASRGDGSGNTIY